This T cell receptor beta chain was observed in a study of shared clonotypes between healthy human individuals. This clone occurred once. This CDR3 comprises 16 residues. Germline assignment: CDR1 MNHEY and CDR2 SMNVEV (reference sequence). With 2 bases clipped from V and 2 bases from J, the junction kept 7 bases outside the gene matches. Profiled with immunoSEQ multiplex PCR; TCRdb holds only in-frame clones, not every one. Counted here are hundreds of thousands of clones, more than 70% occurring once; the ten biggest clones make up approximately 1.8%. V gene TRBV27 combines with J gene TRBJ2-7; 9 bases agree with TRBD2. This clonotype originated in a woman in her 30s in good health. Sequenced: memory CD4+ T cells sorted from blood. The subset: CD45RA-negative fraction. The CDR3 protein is CASSLRPAGGPYEQYF. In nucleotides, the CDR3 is TGTGCCAGCAGTTTACGCCCAGCGGGAGGCCCCTACGAGCAGTACTTC.